The 10 T cell receptor beta chains presented below share a single source sample, sequenced in a study of control samples from healthy donors and cancer patients. The protocol was immunoSEQ multiplex PCR, while the TCRdb copy is restricted to in-frame clones and leaves out a portion. The table records approximately 81,000 clones, just under 95% of them present only once. Sample: blood. Receptor source: a young woman in good health.

V is TRBV9 and J is TRBJ2-1, with D unresolved. Germline CDR1 reads SGDLS; CDR2 reads YYNGEE. The V gene lost 1 base and the J gene lost 10 bases, with 15 bases spanning the gap. This CDR3 region has 14 residues. The CDR3 region is CASSVRTAPTEQFF. The CDR3 DNA reads TGTGCCAGCAGCGTAAGGACGGCTCCTACGGAGCAGTTCTTC.

The chain uses TRBV19 and TRBJ2-5; TRBD1 might be the D (6 bases). The germline CDR1 and CDR2 sequences are LNHDA and SQIVND (reference sequence). The CDR3 has 13 amino acids. V was pared by 3 bases and J by 3 bases, with 8 bases between. The CDR3 here is CASSIWTEETQYF. The CDR3 nucleotides read TGTGCCAGTAGTATTTGGACAGAAGAGACCCAGTACTTC.

The table lists this clone with a count of one. CDR3 sequence: CASKAPGQGGYTF. The CDR3 coding sequence is TGTGCCAGTAAGGCCCCAGGGCAGGGTGGCTACACCTTC. This sequence joins TRBV28 and TRBJ1-2, with TRBD1 as a possible D gene (5 bases). The ends were cut back, 9 bases at V and 7 bases at J, with 18 bases in the middle. The CDR3 loop spans 13 amino acids. Per germline, CDR1 MDHEN and CDR2 SYDVKM.

This clone was detected a few times. This chain joins TRBV6-4 and TRBJ2-3; 9 bases agree with TRBD2. With V trimmed by 2 bases and J by 2 bases, 5 bases remained unmatched. The germline CDR1 and CDR2 sequences are MRHNA and SNTAGT. The CDR3 has 16 residues. CDR3 region: CASSDEAGGSTDTQYF. CDR3 in DNA: TGTGCCAGCAGTGACGAAGCGGGGGGTTCCACAGATACGCAGTATTTT.

This chain joins TRBV6-2 or TRBV6-3 and TRBJ1-3, with no clear D. From germline, CDR1 is MNHEY and CDR2 SVGEGT. The CDR3 has 13 amino acids. V was cut by 6 bases and J by 0 bases, with 6 bases left in between. CDR3 DNA: TGTGCCAGCAGCTGGAACTCTGGAAACACCATATATTTT. Protein product: CASSWNSGNTIYF.

The rearrangement uses TRBV19 and TRBJ1-5; D ambiguous. Trimming removed 4 bases at V and 1 base at J, with 20 bases between. Germline CDR1 and CDR2: LNHDA and SQIVND (reference sequence). The CDR3 totals 18 residues. The chain's CDR3 is CASSNAPGVSGSNQPQHF. CDR3 nucleotide sequence: TGTGCCAGTAGTAACGCGCCTGGGGTTAGTGGGAGCAATCAGCCCCAGCATTTT.

The rearrangement uses TRBV7-2 and TRBJ2-2; D is uncertain. V was cut by 1 base and J by 5 bases, with 2 bases left in between. Germline V gives CDR1 SGHTA, CDR2 FQGNSA. The CDR3 is 12 residues long. The CDR3 region has the DNA TGTGCCAGCAGCTTAGTAACCGGGGAGCTGTTTTTT. Translating it yields CASSLVTGELFF.

The chain carries TRBV6-5 and TRBJ1-3; no firm D call. V gave up 6 bases and J gave up 0 bases, with 9 bases separating them. CDR3 length: 14 amino acids. Germline CDR1 MNHEY, CDR2 SVGAGI. As DNA, the CDR3 is TGTGCCAGCAGCAGGCTTAACTCTGGAAACACCATATATTTT. It is translated as CASSRLNSGNTIYF.

J is TRBJ2-3 and V is TRBV24-1, with TRBD1 identical over 9 bases. CDR1 is KGHDR and CDR2 is SFDVKD in the germline V gene. V shed 4 bases, J shed 2 bases, and the junction held 6 bases outside the gene matches. This CDR3 is built from 16 residues. CDR3 sequence: CATSDGGQGFTDTQYF. CDR3 DNA sequence: TGTGCCACCAGTGACGGGGGACAGGGTTTCACAGATACGCAGTATTTT.

CDR3: CASRRGQDSYGYTF. CDR3 nucleotides: TGTGCCAGCAGGAGGGGACAGGACAGCTATGGCTACACCTTC. The chain combines TRBV28 with TRBJ1-2, with 8 bases matching TRBD1. The ends lost 6 bases at V and 4 bases at J; junction bases unmatched: 7. The CDR3 sequence is 14 residues long. Germline values: CDR1 MDHEN, CDR2 SYDVKM.